The 28 T cell receptor beta chains listed next were all sequenced from one sample in a study of T cell changes during pregnancy in multiple sclerosis. Profiling relied on immunoSEQ multiplex PCR, and the TCRdb table lists in-frame clones only, not all of them. The sample has over 35,000 clones, roughly 91% seen once. The specimen was CD4+ T cells from peripheral blood mononuclear cells, collected in the second trimester of pregnancy. These receptors were taken from a female donor in good health, enrolled as a control in a pregnancy study.

Details on this clone: The CDR3 ends on some other residue instead of the conserved phenylalanine or tryptophan, so this is likely a read error. V and J are TRBV29-1 and TRBJ2-7; TRBD2 might be the D (6 bases). The CDR3 contains 14 residues. Trimming cost V 5 bases and J 3 bases, with 17 bases left between them. Germline V CDR1 and CDR2: SQVTM, ANQGSEA. The CDR3 DNA sequence: TGCAGCGTTTCGGGACGGGGGTCGTACTACGAGCAGTACCTC. As protein: CSVSGRGSYYEQYL.

The chain joins TRBV2 to TRBJ2-7; 9 nucleotides match TRBD1. The germline V gene has CDR1 SNHLY and CDR2 FYNNEI. CDR3 length: 17 residues. The trim removed 5 bases at V and 6 bases at J, leaving 17 bases unmatched. The chain's CDR3 is CASSPNPPGQGGVEQYF. As DNA, the CDR3 is TGTGCCAGCAGTCCCAACCCCCCGGGACAGGGAGGGGTCGAGCAGTACTTC.

The chain couples TRBV7-6 to TRBJ2-2; D possibly corresponds to TRBD2 (5 bases). The CDR3 spans 17 residues. The V end lost 4 bases, the J end lost 2 bases, and 17 bases lay between the germline ends. From germline, CDR1 is SGHVS and CDR2 FNYEAQ. CDR3 nucleotide sequence: TGTGCCAGCAGCTATATAGGAGGCGGCATCAACACCGGGGAGCTGTTTTTT. Encoded protein: CASSYIGGGINTGELFF.

This clone turned up a few times. The CDR3 loop reads CASSPSSSTDTQYF. The CDR3, as DNA: TGTGCCAGCAGCCCTAGTTCCTCCACAGATACGCAGTATTTT. The chain combines TRBV7-2 with TRBJ2-3; D is unresolved. The germline V and J ends were trimmed by 5 bases and 2 bases, with 11 bases remaining between them. CDR3 length equals 14 residues. CDR1 and CDR2 from the germline V gene are SGHTA and FQGNSA.

The CDR3 reads CASSLSGITEAFF. CDR3 DNA: TGTGCCAGCTCACTCTCAGGGATCACTGAAGCTTTCTTT. This chain uses TRBV18 with TRBJ1-1, with D possibly matching TRBD1 (5 bases). Per the germline V gene, CDR1 is KGHSH and CDR2 is LQKENI. The CDR3 is 13 amino acids. V lost 4 bases to trimming and J lost 4 bases, with 10 bases between them. The full variable domain, completed using reference TRBV18 and TRBJ1-1, is NAGVMQNPRHLVRRRGQEARLRCSPMKGHSHVYWYRQLPEEGLKFMVYLQKENIIDESGMPKERFSAEFPKEGPSILRIQQVVRGDSAAYFCASSLSGITEAFFGQGTRLTVV.

This chain links TRBV15 with TRBJ2-7, with D possibly being TRBD2 (5 bases). The CDR3 consists of 15 residues. Germline values: CDR1 LNHNV, CDR2 YYDKDF (reference sequence). V was clipped by 1 base and J by 3 bases, with 13 bases between them. Here the CDR3 reads CATSRAPTGSYEQYF. The CDR3 nucleotides read TGTGCCACCAGCAGAGCCCCGACGGGGAGCTACGAGCAGTACTTC.

The chain joins TRBV29-1 to TRBJ2-3, with 8 bases lining up with TRBD1. The germline V gene encodes CDR1 SQVTM and CDR2 ANQGSEA. The junction had 5 bases not matched to a gene; V was cut back by 8 bases and J by 4 bases. The CDR3 is 12 residues long. CDR3 DNA: TGCAGCACCGACAGGGGTCCAGATACGCAGTATTTT. This encodes CSTDRGPDTQYF.

J is TRBJ2-2 and V is TRBV7-3, with 9 bases fitting TRBD1. This CDR3 contains 16 residues. J was trimmed by 5 bases and V by 6 bases; bases with no gene match: 10. Germline CDR1 and CDR2: SGHTA and FQGTGA. CDR3 nucleotides: TGTGCCAGCAGTTTCGCCGGGACAGGGCGGACCGGGGAGCTGTTTTTT. The encoded protein is CASSFAGTGRTGELFF.

V gene TRBV5-1 combines with J gene TRBJ2-3, with TRBD1 matching 11 bases. V lost 5 bases, J lost 5 bases, and 7 bases stayed unmatched. CDR1 SGHRS and CDR2 YFSETQ come from the germline V gene. This CDR3 is 15 amino acids long. CDR3 coding DNA: TGCGCCAGCAGTTATGGACAGGGGGCACAAGATACGCAGTATTTT. It yields the protein CASSYGQGAQDTQYF. Full variable domain (remainder filled in from reference TRBV5-1 and TRBJ2-3): KAGVTQTPRYLIKTRGQQVTLSCSPISGHRSVSWYQQTPGQGLQFLFEYFSETQRNKGNFPGRFSGRQFSNSRSEMNVSTLELGDSALYLCASSYGQGAQDTQYFGPGTRLTVL.

The chain uses TRBV6-6 and TRBJ1-5; TRBD1 matches 7 bases. Looked up from germline, CDR1 is MNHNY and CDR2 is SVGAGI (reference sequence). This CDR3 has 14 amino acids. The ends lost 2 bases at V and 5 bases at J; junction bases unmatched: 3. CDR3 sequence: CASSYRGRDQPQHF. The CDR3 DNA follows: TGTGCCAGCAGTTACAGGGGGCGCGATCAGCCCCAGCATTTT.

This chain uses TRBV18 with TRBJ1-5, with 8 bases identical to TRBD1. V shed 5 bases and J 8 bases; nucleotides not matched to a gene: 11. Germline V CDR1 and CDR2: KGHSH, LQKENI. The CDR3 is made up of 15 amino acids. CDR3 amino acids: CASSVPGQGVEPQHF. CDR3 sequence (DNA): TGTGCCAGCTCAGTCCCCGGACAGGGCGTCGAGCCCCAGCATTTT.

This clone was seen only a few times. This chain links TRBV28 with TRBJ2-5; TRBD1 might be the D (6 bases). The CDR3 runs to 14 residues. Germline loops: CDR1 MDHEN, CDR2 SYDVKM. V lost 7 bases to trimming and J lost 4 bases, with 16 bases between them. The CDR3 DNA reads as TGTGCCAGCATCCCCCTGGGGGCCGGAGAGACCCAGTACTTC. The encoded protein is CASIPLGAGETQYF.

The genes are TRBV11-2 and TRBJ2-3, with no clear D. The CDR3 is made up of 13 amino acids. Germline CDR1 and CDR2: SGHAT and FQNNGV. V shed 6 bases and J shed 2 bases, with 9 bases lying between them. CDR3 nucleotides: TGTGCCAGCAGTGGGCCTTACACAGATACGCAGTATTTT. Protein product: CASSGPYTDTQYF.

The chain uses TRBV6-5 and TRBJ2-6; possibly TRBD1 for D (6 bases). This CDR3 comprises 15 residues. V was clipped by 5 bases and J by 2 bases, with 10 bases between them. Germline V gene data show CDR1 as MNHEY and CDR2 as SVGAGI. This CDR3 is CASSHREAGANVLTF. The CDR3 DNA is TGTGCCAGCAGTCACAGGGAAGCTGGGGCCAACGTCCTGACTTTC.

The chain links TRBV5-1 to TRBJ2-7; a weak D match, TRBD1 (6 bases). The CDR3 covers 14 residues. The V gene lost 3 bases and the J gene lost 0 bases, with 10 bases spanning the gap. The germline V gene has CDR1 SGHRS and CDR2 YFSETQ. The DNA of the CDR3 is TGCGCCAGCAGCTCCGGACAGAGCTCCTACGAGCAGTACTTC. Encoded protein: CASSSGQSSYEQYF.

J is TRBJ1-2 and V is TRBV5-1; 8 nucleotides match TRBD1. V was pared by 6 bases and J by 4 bases, with 5 bases of the junction left unmatched. The CDR3 totals 13 residues. Germline CDR1 reads SGHRS; CDR2 reads YFSETQ. The chain's CDR3 is CASNSGGLYGYTF. In DNA form, the CDR3 reads TGCGCCAGCAACTCAGGGGGCCTCTATGGCTACACCTTC.

This chain joins TRBV15 and TRBJ2-7; TRBD2 might be the D (6 bases). Germline V gene sequence: CDR1 LNHNV, CDR2 YYDKDF (reference sequence). CDR3 size: 14 residues. V lost 3 bases and J 2 bases, leaving 11 bases between the germline ends. CDR3 nucleotide sequence: TGTGCCACCAGCAGGGGAGGTACGGCCTACGAGCAGTACTTC. This encodes CATSRGGTAYEQYF.

The chain employs TRBV7-9 and TRBJ2-6; D unclear. Germline V lookup: CDR1 SEHNR, CDR2 FQNEAQ (reference sequence). V was pared by 5 bases and J by 0 bases, with 20 bases between. The CDR3 is made up of 19 amino acids. CDR3 bases: TGTGCCAGCAGCCCCTCCTCCCCATGGAGCCACTCTGGGGCCAACGTCCTGACTTTC. Translation: CASSPSSPWSHSGANVLTF.

This chain uses TRBV28 with TRBJ2-7; D is ambiguous. Germline CDR1 is MDHEN and CDR2 is SYDVKM. CDR3 size: 11 residues. V was pared by 5 bases and J by 3 bases, with 5 bases between. The CDR3 here is CASSTGYEQYF. The DNA for the CDR3 is TGTGCCAGCAGTACCGGCTACGAGCAGTACTTC.

The chain is built from TRBV27 and TRBJ2-2, with 11 positions matching TRBD2. After removal of 8 bases from V and 4 bases from J, the junction contained 15 bases not matched to a gene. From germline, CDR1 is MNHEY and CDR2 SMNVEV (reference sequence). The CDR3 length is 18 residues. The CDR3 spells CASATLAGTSGSTGELFF. The CDR3 DNA follows: TGTGCCAGCGCTACCCTCGCCGGGACTAGCGGATCCACCGGGGAGCTGTTTTTT.

The chain carries TRBV7-9 and TRBJ2-1; 7 bases fit TRBD2. This CDR3 comprises 17 residues. The trim removed 4 bases at V and 9 bases at J, leaving 18 bases unmatched. CDR1 and CDR2 from the germline V gene are SEHNR and FQNEAQ (reference sequence). The CDR3 loop reads CASSSYGGEGKVSEQFF. CDR3 bases: TGTGCCAGCAGCTCCTATGGAGGGGAGGGAAAGGTCTCTGAGCAGTTCTTC.

The V gene is TRBV5-1, the J gene TRBJ2-3; TRBD2 matches 7 bases. The CDR3 is 15 amino acids. CDR1 and CDR2 (germline): SGHRS, YFSETQ. J lost 3 bases, V lost 4 bases, and 8 bases had no gene match. The CDR3 region is CASSGGRVGTDTQYF. The CDR3 region has the DNA TGCGCCAGCAGCGGAGGGAGGGTCGGTACAGATACGCAGTATTTT.

The chain uses TRBV7-9 and TRBJ1-3; D remains unclear. The germline gives CDR1 SEHNR, CDR2 FQNEAQ (reference sequence). This CDR3 region has 15 residues. V lost 5 bases and J 7 bases, leaving 18 bases between the germline ends. The CDR3 region is CASSPEVFNGNTIYF. The CDR3 bases are TGTGCCAGCAGCCCCGAGGTTTTCAACGGGAACACCATATATTTT.

V usage is TRBV2 and J usage is TRBJ2-5; D may be TRBD2 (6 bases). This CDR3 region has 14 residues. Germline values: CDR1 SNHLY, CDR2 FYNNEI. V dropped 5 bases and J dropped 1 base, with 11 bases sitting between them. This CDR3 is CASSSQGGQETQYF. As DNA, the CDR3 is TGTGCCAGCAGTTCGCAGGGAGGCCAAGAGACCCAGTACTTC.

V usage is TRBV7-8 and J usage is TRBJ1-5; 10 bases line up with TRBD1. The CDR3 is 16 residues long. J lost 1 base, V lost 5 bases, and 5 bases had no gene match. Germline V lookup: CDR1 SGHVS, CDR2 FQNEAQ. The CDR3, as DNA: TGTGCCAGCAGCCCTTGGGGACAGGGGAGCAATCAGCCCCAGCATTTT. Residues: CASSPWGQGSNQPQHF.

V and J are TRBV23-1 and TRBJ2-3, with 9 bases aligning to TRBD1. TRBV23-1 is treated as an ORF (open reading frame) with a function not yet certain. With V trimmed by 1 base and J by 6 bases, 11 bases remained unmatched. The CDR3 runs to 17 residues. The CDR3 loop is CASSQLGGQGRPDTQYF. CDR3 nucleotide sequence: TGCGCCAGCAGTCAATTGGGAGGACAGGGGAGGCCCGATACGCAGTATTTT.

The genes are TRBV10-3 and TRBJ2-5, with TRBD1 matching 8 bases. Germline lookup yields CDR1 ENHRY and CDR2 SYGVKD. V shed 5 bases and J 5 bases; nucleotides not matched to a gene: 4. The CDR3 length is 13 residues. CDR3 coding DNA: TGTGCCATCAGTATGGGACAGGATGAGACCCAGTACTTC. Translation gives CAISMGQDETQYF.

The chain is built from TRBV7-9 and TRBJ1-3, with D tentatively TRBD1 (5 bases). Germline V gene sequence: CDR1 SEHNR, CDR2 FQNEAQ (reference sequence). The V and J ends lost 3 bases and 4 bases respectively, with 10 bases between them. This CDR3 has 14 amino acids. The CDR3 DNA reads TGTGCCAGCAGCTTTGACAGATTCGGAAACACCATATATTTT. Its translation is CASSFDRFGNTIYF.